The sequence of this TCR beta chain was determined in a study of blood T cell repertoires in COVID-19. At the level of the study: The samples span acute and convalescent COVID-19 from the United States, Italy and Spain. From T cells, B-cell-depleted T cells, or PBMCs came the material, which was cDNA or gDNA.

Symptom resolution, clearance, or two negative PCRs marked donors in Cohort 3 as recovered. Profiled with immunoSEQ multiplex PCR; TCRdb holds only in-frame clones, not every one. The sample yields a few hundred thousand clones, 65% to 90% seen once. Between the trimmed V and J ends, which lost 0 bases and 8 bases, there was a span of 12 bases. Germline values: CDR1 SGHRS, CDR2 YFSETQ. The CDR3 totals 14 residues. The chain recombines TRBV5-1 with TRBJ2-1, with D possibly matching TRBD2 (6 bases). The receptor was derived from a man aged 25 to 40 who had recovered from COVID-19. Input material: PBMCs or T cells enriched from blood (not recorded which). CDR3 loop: CASSLGPSGYEQFF. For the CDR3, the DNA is TGCGCCAGCAGCTTGGGGCCCAGCGGGTATGAGCAGTTCTTC.